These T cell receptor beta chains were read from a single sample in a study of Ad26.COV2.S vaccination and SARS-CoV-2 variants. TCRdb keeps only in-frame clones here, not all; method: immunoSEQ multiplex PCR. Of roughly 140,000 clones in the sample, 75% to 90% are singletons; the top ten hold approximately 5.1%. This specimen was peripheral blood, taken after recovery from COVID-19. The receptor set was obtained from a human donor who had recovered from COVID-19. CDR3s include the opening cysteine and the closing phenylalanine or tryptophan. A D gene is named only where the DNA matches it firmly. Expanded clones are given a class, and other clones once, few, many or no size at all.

cdr3_aa: CASSAREGNTIYF; cdr3_nt: TGTGCCAGCAGCGCCCGGGAGGGAAACACCATATATTTT; clone_size: few; d_call: NA; j_call: TRBJ1-3; v_call: TRBV9
cdr3_aa: CAWSRAVIMNTEAFF; cdr3_nt: TGTGCCTGGAGTAGGGCAGTCATTATGAACACTGAAGCTTTCTTT; clone_size: NA; d_call: NA; j_call: TRBJ1-1; v_call: TRBV30
cdr3_aa: CSVVVPAPYEQYF; cdr3_nt: TGCAGCGTTGTTGTTCCAGCGCCCTACGAGCAGTACTTC; clone_size: NA; d_call: NA; j_call: TRBJ2-7; v_call: TRBV29-1
cdr3_aa: CASSLAVEDYGYTF; cdr3_nt: TGTGCCAGCAGCTTGGCGGTGGAGGACTATGGCTACACCTTC; clone_size: NA; d_call: NA; j_call: TRBJ1-2; v_call: TRBV5-5
cdr3_aa: CASSLFQETQYF; cdr3_nt: TGTGCCAGCAGCTTGTTCCAAGAGACCCAGTACTTC; clone_size: NA; d_call: NA; j_call: TRBJ2-5; v_call: TRBV7-2
cdr3_aa: CASSETGANVLTF; cdr3_nt: TGTGCTAGTTCGGAGACTGGGGCCAACGTCCTGACTTTC; clone_size: NA; d_call: NA; j_call: TRBJ2-6; v_call: TRBV12-5
cdr3_aa: CASSQGDRGEPNYGYTF; cdr3_nt: TGTGCCAGCAGCCAAGGGGACAGGGGCGAACCTAACTATGGCTACACCTTC; clone_size: NA; d_call: TRBD1; j_call: TRBJ1-2; v_call: TRBV3-1/TRBV3-2
cdr3_aa: CASSRVDGYTF; cdr3_nt: TGTGCCAGTAGCCGCGTGGACGGCTACACCTTC; clone_size: NA; d_call: NA; j_call: TRBJ1-2; v_call: TRBV19
cdr3_aa: CASSYTGTPGSGNQPQHF; cdr3_nt: TGTGCCAGCAGCTATACCGGGACGCCAGGGTCGGGCAATCAGCCCCAGCATTTT; clone_size: once; d_call: NA; j_call: TRBJ1-5; v_call: TRBV5-6
cdr3_aa: CATRRTGPGTEAFF; cdr3_nt: TGTGCCACCCGGAGGACGGGACCTGGGACTGAAGCTTTCTTT; clone_size: NA; d_call: NA; j_call: TRBJ1-1; v_call: TRBV7-9
cdr3_aa: CASSLGGEGPNQPQHF; cdr3_nt: TGTGCCAGCAGCTTGGGAGGAGAAGGGCCGAATCAGCCCCAGCATTTT; clone_size: NA; d_call: NA; j_call: TRBJ1-5; v_call: TRBV7-9
cdr3_aa: CASSEAGPSREQYF; cdr3_nt: TGTGCCAGCAGTGAGGCGGGACCGAGCAGAGAGCAGTACTTC; clone_size: NA; d_call: NA; j_call: TRBJ2-7; v_call: TRBV2
cdr3_aa: CASSQVEGTNYGYTF; cdr3_nt: TGTGCCAGCAGCCAAGTTGAGGGGACTAACTATGGCTACACCTTC; clone_size: NA; d_call: NA; j_call: TRBJ1-2; v_call: TRBV14
cdr3_aa: CASSQETGAYGYTF; cdr3_nt: TGTGCCAGCAGCCAAGAGACAGGGGCCTATGGCTACACCTTC; clone_size: NA; d_call: TRBD1; j_call: TRBJ1-2; v_call: TRBV3-1/TRBV3-2
cdr3_aa: CASSYSSGTYEQYF; cdr3_nt: TGTGCCAGCAGTTACTCATCTGGGACCTACGAGCAGTACTTC; clone_size: NA; d_call: NA; j_call: TRBJ2-7; v_call: TRBV6-5
cdr3_aa: CASSLQGPETQYF; cdr3_nt: TGTGCCAGCAGCTTGCAGGGACCAGAGACCCAGTACTTC; clone_size: NA; d_call: NA; j_call: TRBJ2-5; v_call: TRBV5-6
cdr3_aa: CATSHGTGHINQPQHF; cdr3_nt: TGTGCCACCAGTCACGGCACGGGACACATCAATCAGCCCCAGCATTTT; clone_size: NA; d_call: NA; j_call: TRBJ1-5; v_call: TRBV24-1
cdr3_aa: CASSSGLAGNIQYF; cdr3_nt: TGTGCCAGCAGCTCGGGACTAGCGGGGAACATTCAGTACTTC; clone_size: NA; d_call: TRBD2; j_call: TRBJ2-4; v_call: TRBV5-4
cdr3_aa: CASRGGRDSPLHF; cdr3_nt: TGTGCCAGCAGGGGGGGGCGGGATTCACCCCTCCACTTT; clone_size: NA; d_call: NA; j_call: TRBJ1-6; v_call: TRBV2
cdr3_aa: CASSLERETQYF; cdr3_nt: TGTGCCAGCAGTCTTGAGCGGGAGACCCAGTACTTC; clone_size: NA; d_call: NA; j_call: TRBJ2-5; v_call: TRBV12-3/TRBV12-4
cdr3_aa: CASRTGKGPSNEKLFF; cdr3_nt: TGTGCCAGCAGGACAGGGAAAGGGCCATCTAATGAAAAACTGTTTTTT; clone_size: NA; d_call: TRBD1; j_call: TRBJ1-4; v_call: TRBV2
cdr3_aa: CASSNGGDSDGYTF; cdr3_nt: TGTGCCAGCAGCAACGGCGGGGACAGTGATGGCTACACCTTC; clone_size: NA; d_call: TRBD1; j_call: TRBJ1-2; v_call: TRBV11-2
cdr3_aa: CASSQDRVTDLQYF; cdr3_nt: TGCGCCAGCAGCCAAGATCGTGTGACAGATCTTCAATACTTC; clone_size: NA; d_call: NA; j_call: TRBJ2-4; v_call: TRBV4-1
cdr3_aa: CASSPSGQPPGELFF; cdr3_nt: TGTGCCAGCAGCCCCAGTGGTCAACCGCCCGGGGAGCTGTTTTTT; clone_size: NA; d_call: NA; j_call: TRBJ2-2; v_call: TRBV7-2
cdr3_aa: CASFKEVHTEAFF; cdr3_nt: TGTGCCAGCTTCAAGGAGGTTCACACTGAAGCTTTCTTT; clone_size: few; d_call: NA; j_call: TRBJ1-1; v_call: TRBV28